Shown below are 24 T cell receptor beta chains from a single sample sequenced in a study of OX40 agonist ivuxolimab in advanced cancers. Profiling relied on immunoSEQ multiplex PCR, and the TCRdb table lists in-frame clones only, not all of them. The sample holds roughly 20,000 clones, 72% seen once. The input for sequencing was CD4+ or CD8+ T cells sorted from blood, taken in a trial of the OX40 agonist ivuxolimab. The receptors stem from an adult with an advanced solid tumor such as melanoma, head and neck, liver or kidney cancer.

V is TRBV4-1 and J is TRBJ2-1, with D uncertain. Germline V lookup: CDR1 MGHRA, CDR2 YSYEKL. This CDR3 comprises 14 residues. V was shortened by 5 bases and J by 0 bases, with 8 bases between the two germline ends. The CDR3 coding sequence is TGCGCCAGCAGCATGCAGACCTCCTACAATGAGCAGTTCTTC. The encoded protein is CASSMQTSYNEQFF.

The chain is built from TRBV4-3 and TRBJ2-7; D could derive from TRBD1 or TRBD2 (5 bases each). Trimming left V 0 bases short and J 0 bases short, with 9 bases between. CDR1 and CDR2 (germline): LGHNA, YSLEER. This CDR3 comprises 15 residues. CDR3 bases: TGCGCCAGCAGCCAAGATTGGGGGATCTCCTACGAGCAGTACTTC. This encodes CASSQDWGISYEQYF.

This clone is a singleton in its sample. The CDR3 here is CASSYPETGGGGEQFF. CDR3 nucleotides: TGTGCCAGCAGTTACCCCGAAACGGGGGGGGGTGGTGAGCAGTTCTTC. The chain employs TRBV6-5 and TRBJ2-1; 8 nucleotides align to TRBD2. This CDR3 comprises 16 residues. Looked up from germline, CDR1 is MNHEY and CDR2 is SVGAGI. Trimming cost V 2 bases and J 9 bases; bases outside gene matches: 12.

The CDR3 reads CASSPGDGASPLHF. The CDR3 nucleotides read TGTGCCAGCAGCCCCGGGGACGGGGCCTCGCCCCTCCACTTT. V gene TRBV9 combines with J gene TRBJ1-6; a possible D gene is TRBD1 (5 bases). This CDR3 comprises 14 residues. Per the germline V gene, CDR1 is SGDLS and CDR2 is YYNGEE. Trimming left V 4 bases short and J 13 bases short, with 18 bases between.

This clone was seen repeatedly, ten times or more. The CDR3 sequence is CASSPRGGGYRTEAFF. CDR3 DNA sequence: TGTGCCAGCAGTCCCCGAGGAGGGGGGTATAGAACTGAAGCTTTCTTT. This rearrangement joins TRBV28 to TRBJ1-1; tentative D call: TRBD1 (6 bases). The CDR3 length is 16 residues. Trimming left V 5 bases short and J 5 bases short, with 21 bases between. Germline V gene sequence: CDR1 MDHEN, CDR2 SYDVKM. Variable domain in full (rest from reference TRBV28 and TRBJ1-1): DVKVTQSSRYLVKRTGEKVFLECVQDMDHENMFWYRQDPGLGLRLIYFSYDVKMKEKGDIPEGYSVSREKKERFSLILESASTNQTSMYLCASSPRGGGYRTEAFFGQGTRLTVV.

The rearrangement uses TRBV9 and TRBJ2-7; D perhaps matches TRBD2 (5 bases). This CDR3 spans 13 amino acids. Germline V gene lookup returns CDR1 SGDLS and CDR2 YYNGEE. Trimming took 0 bases from V and 2 from J, leaving 6 bases between them. The CDR3 nucleotides are TGTGCCAGCAGCGTAGACGGGGCCTACGAGCAGTACTTC. Protein product: CASSVDGAYEQYF. Supplemented by reference TRBV9 and TRBJ2-7, the full variable domain reads DSGVTQTPKHLITATGQRVTLRCSPRSGDLSVYWYQQSLDQGLQFLIQYYNGEERAKGNILERFSAQQFPDLHSELNLSSLELGDSALYFCASSVDGAYEQYFGPGTRLTVT.

The chain joins TRBV6-1 to TRBJ1-2; D is ambiguous. V lost 3 bases to trimming and J lost 6 bases, with 14 bases between them. CDR3 length: 14 residues. The germline gives CDR1 MNHNS, CDR2 SASEGT. The CDR3 sequence: CASSESGPPDGYTF. The CDR3 DNA reads TGTGCCAGCAGTGAGTCAGGCCCTCCAGATGGCTACACCTTC.

The chain employs TRBV29-1 and TRBJ2-3; D is perhaps TRBD2 (5 bases). There are 16 residues in the CDR3. Germline CDR1 SQVTM, CDR2 ANQGSEA. Trimming removed 6 bases from V and 3 bases from J, with 22 bases in between. The CDR3 coding sequence is TGCAGCGTATCCGGGAACATCCTAACGGGTACAGATACGCAGTATTTT. It yields the protein CSVSGNILTGTDTQYF.

This chain joins TRBV4-3 and TRBJ2-7; D possibly corresponds to TRBD1 (5 bases). Germline lookup yields CDR1 LGHNA and CDR2 YSLEER. The V end lost 1 base, the J end lost 2 bases, and 12 bases lay between the germline ends. The CDR3 totals 15 residues. The DNA for the CDR3 is TGCGCCAGCAGCCAAGTAGTCACAGGCCCCTACGAGCAGTACTTC. Translating gives CASSQVVTGPYEQYF.

This clone showed up just a few times. The chain has TRBV6-1 and TRBJ2-3, with D perhaps matching TRBD2 (5 bases). Germline-derived CDR1 and CDR2 are MNHNS and SASEGT. V lost 3 bases and J 10 bases, leaving 11 bases between the germline ends. The CDR3 runs to 12 residues. CDR3 sequence (DNA): TGTGCCAGCAGTGATTCGGGGATGCCGCAGTATTTT. This gives the protein CASSDSGMPQYF.

The rearrangement uses TRBV6-1 and TRBJ2-1, with TRBD1 as a possible D gene (6 bases). This CDR3 has 14 amino acids. CDR1 is MNHNS, CDR2 SASEGT, per germline. V was pared by 6 bases and J by 3 bases, with 12 bases between. CDR3 protein: CASSYRRGYNEQFF. For the CDR3, the DNA is TGTGCCAGCAGCTACCGCAGGGGCTACAATGAGCAGTTCTTC.

The chain has TRBV6-5 and TRBJ2-7; D gene ambiguous. V lost 8 bases and J 4 bases, leaving 3 bases between the germline ends. The germline V gene has CDR1 MNHEY and CDR2 SVGAGI. The CDR3 runs to 9 residues. The CDR3 sequence is CASGYEQYF. The CDR3 DNA follows: TGTGCCAGCGGGTACGAGCAGTACTTC.

V gene TRBV4-1 combines with J gene TRBJ2-3; D is undetermined. The V end lost 3 bases, the J end lost 0 bases, and 13 bases lay between the germline ends. There are 16 residues in the CDR3. CDR1 is MGHRA, CDR2 YSYEKL, per germline. The CDR3 loop is CASSQAEGSSTDTQYF. The DNA of the CDR3 is TGCGCCAGCAGCCAGGCTGAAGGCTCTAGCACAGATACGCAGTATTTT.

The J gene is TRBJ1-1, the V gene TRBV10-3; D is possibly TRBD1 (6 bases). V was shortened by 6 bases and J by 4 bases, with 12 bases between the two germline ends. This CDR3 has 13 amino acids. CDR1 ENHRY and CDR2 SYGVKD come from the germline V gene. In DNA form, the CDR3 reads TGTGCCATCAGGGGCAGGGGTGGCACTGAAGCTTTCTTT. Amino acids: CAIRGRGGTEAFF.

The count of this clone is one. V is TRBV5-1 and J is TRBJ2-7; D assignment may be TRBD1 or TRBD2 (7 bases each). Germline loops: CDR1 SGHRS, CDR2 YFSETQ. V was pared by 4 bases and J by 2 bases, with 13 bases between. This CDR3 has 14 amino acids. CDR3 DNA: TGCGCCAGCAGCCCTCAGGGGGGGACCTACGAGCAGTACTTC. Translation gives CASSPQGGTYEQYF.

This chain uses TRBV29-1 with TRBJ1-2; 9 bases agree with TRBD1. The germline gives CDR1 SQVTM, CDR2 ANQGSEA. The length of the CDR3 is 13 residues. Trimming took 7 bases from V and 8 from J; bases not matched to a gene: 11. The CDR3 region is CSARLGQGNGYTF. The CDR3 coding sequence is TGCAGCGCCAGACTGGGACAGGGAAACGGCTACACCTTC.

This rearrangement joins TRBV7-9 to TRBJ1-2, with D uncertain. Germline values: CDR1 SEHNR, CDR2 FQNEAQ (reference sequence). Trimming left V 3 bases short and J 8 bases short, with 22 bases between. The CDR3 has 16 amino acids. The CDR3, as DNA: TGTGCCAGCAGCTTCTATAGGCCGAATCACCACGACGGCTACACCTTC. It encodes CASSFYRPNHHDGYTF.

This chain joins TRBV6-5 and TRBJ1-2; no clear D. Germline CDR1 MNHEY, CDR2 SVGAGI. The ends were cut back, 2 bases at V and 6 bases at J, with 13 bases in the middle. This CDR3 region has 14 residues. CDR3 DNA sequence: TGTGCCAGCAGTTACAAGGAGGGTTGGGATGGCTACACCTTC. Translation gives CASSYKEGWDGYTF.

This clone was seen a few times. The chain couples TRBV14 to TRBJ1-1; D may be TRBD1 (5 bases). The germline V and J ends were trimmed by 0 bases and 10 bases, with 12 bases remaining between them. The CDR3 is 13 amino acids. CDR1 SGHDN and CDR2 FVKESK come from the germline V gene. The CDR3 DNA is TGTGCCAGCAGCCAAGATCGCAGGGTGCGAGCTTTCTTT. This encodes CASSQDRRVRAFF. The full variable domain, with the rest looked up from reference TRBV14 and TRBJ1-1, is EAGVTQFPSHSVIEKGQTVTLRCDPISGHDNLYWYRRVMGKEIKFLLHFVKESKQDESGMPNNRFLAERTGGTYSTLKVQPAELEDSGVYFCASSQDRRVRAFFGQGTRLTVV.

V and J are TRBV7-8 and TRBJ1-2; tentative D call: TRBD1 (6 bases). This CDR3 has 13 residues. Germline V CDR1 and CDR2: SGHVS, FQNEAQ. V shed 1 base and J shed 8 bases, with 11 bases lying between them. The CDR3 spells CASSLDPRGGYTF. In DNA form, the CDR3 reads TGTGCCAGCAGCTTAGATCCCAGGGGAGGCTACACCTTC.

Here the CDR3 reads CASSLGTSTDTQYF. The CDR3 DNA is TGTGCCAGTAGTCTTGGGACTAGCACAGATACGCAGTATTTT. The chain joins TRBV19 to TRBJ2-3, with D possibly matching TRBD2 (6 bases). The CDR3 consists of 14 residues. Per the germline V gene, CDR1 is LNHDA and CDR2 is SQIVND (reference sequence). V lost 5 bases and J lost 0, with 9 bases in between.

Judged by abundance, this clone is medium-sized (0.01 to 0.1%). Other DNA sequences in this specimen translate into the identical CDR3. The rearrangement joins TRBV2 to TRBJ1-4, with D possibly matching TRBD1 (6 bases). In germline, CDR1 is SNHLY, CDR2 FYNNEI. V lost 0 bases and J lost 7, with 12 bases in between. CDR3 length equals 15 residues. This CDR3 reads CASSEALRGGEKLFF. The CDR3 DNA reads as TGTGCCAGCAGTGAAGCGCTGAGAGGGGGTGAAAAACTGTTTTTT. Supplemented by reference TRBV2 and TRBJ1-4, the full variable domain reads EPEVTQTPSHQVTQMGQEVILRCVPISNHLYFYWYRQILGQKVEFLVSFYNNEISEKSEIFDDQFSVERPDGSNFTLKIRSTKLEDSAMYFCASSEALRGGEKLFFGSGTQLSVL.

The chain is built from TRBV6-4 and TRBJ2-7, with 9 bases that match TRBD1. Germline CDR1 and CDR2: MRHNA and SNTAGT. This CDR3 has 16 amino acids. Germline trimming cut 3 bases from V and 4 bases from J; bases unmatched to any gene: 10. This CDR3 is CASSEGRRQGVYEQYF. The CDR3 region has the DNA TGTGCCAGCAGTGAGGGTCGGAGACAGGGGGTTTACGAGCAGTACTTC.

V usage is TRBV7-8 and J usage is TRBJ2-2; perhaps D is TRBD1 or TRBD2 (5 bases each). The CDR3 is 19 amino acids. Germline V gives CDR1 SGHVS, CDR2 FQNEAQ. Trimming removed 4 bases at V and 1 base at J, with 22 bases between. The CDR3 bases are TGTGCCAGCAGCTCGAAAATCTGGGGGATTAACGTGAACACCGGGGAGCTGTTTTTT. Amino acids: CASSSKIWGINVNTGELFF.